Sequencing of this T cell receptor beta chain was carried out in a study of tumor T cells in aggressive B-cell lymphoma. V shed 2 bases and J 4 bases; nucleotides not matched to a gene: 1. Per germline, CDR1 SGHAT and CDR2 FQNNGV. This CDR3 contains 13 residues. This table comes from immunoSEQ multiplex PCR, and its TCRdb copy is limited to in-frame clones, with some not included. The repertoire has approximately 3,000 clones, around 84% of them found once; the top ten carry less than 5%. V usage is TRBV11-2 and J usage is TRBJ2-5; 7 bases line up with TRBD2. The sequence was obtained from an adult with diffuse large B cell lymphoma. Sequenced material: tumor tissue. This chain's CDR3 is CASSLWGGETQYF. The CDR3 nucleotides are TGTGCCAGCAGCTTATGGGGGGGAGAGACCCAGTACTTC.